This T cell receptor beta chain was captured by sequencing in a study of human T cells and chemical hapten exposure. Described time point: pre-sensitization, week 0. The sample's treatment: therapeutic diphenylcyclopropenone sensitization with weekly scalp DPC. Each donor was an alopecia patient between 18 and 70 years of age who qualified for DPC. MiXCR was run by TCRdb on the RACE reads, yielding one entry per CDR3 protein. Among roughly 380,000 distinct CDR3 sequences, 5.1% were seen once, and the ten largest hold 2.5% to 3%. This clonotype was counted ten times or more. The material was whole blood, obtained in connection with sensitization to the hapten diphenylcyclopropenone (DPC). The clonotype comes from a woman between 50 and 59 years old with alopecia areata. Some clones in this sample may be carry-over from other donors' samples.

CDR3 protein: CATSDRGGSDTQYF. The CDR3 DNA reads as TGTGCCACCAGTGATCGAGGGGGCTCAGATACGCAGTATTTT. The rearrangement joins TRBV24-1 to TRBJ2-3, with TRBD1 identical over 7 bases. Looked up from germline, CDR1 is KGHDR and CDR2 is SFDVKD. J gave up 4 bases and V 3 bases, and 3 bases lay outside the gene matches. This CDR3 is built from 14 residues.